The next 25 T cell receptor beta chains were all read from a single sample in a study of blood T cell repertoires in COVID-19. Using immunoSEQ multiplex PCR, the repertoire was profiled, and TCRdb retains in-frame clones only, with some absent. The table has about 33,000 clones, around 90% seen once. The sample consisted of peripheral blood. The receptors come from a human donor with active COVID-19. The donor label of this sample is uncertain.

The rearrangement joins TRBV27 to TRBJ2-7; 7 nucleotides line up with TRBD1. The V gene end was trimmed by 5 bases and the J gene end by 5 bases; junction bases not matched to a gene: 9. The germline V gene encodes CDR1 MNHEY and CDR2 SMNVEV (reference sequence). The CDR3 has 14 amino acids. CDR3 sequence reads: CASSDRQGSDEQYF. DNA of the CDR3: TGTGCCAGCAGTGATCGACAGGGAAGCGACGAGCAGTACTTC.

The chain couples TRBV5-6 to TRBJ1-4, with a tentative D call TRBD1 (5 bases). The CDR3 is 16 residues long. Trimming took off 4 bases at V and 8 bases at J, with 21 bases between the two ends. CDR1 and CDR2 (germline): SGHDT, YYEEEE. The CDR3 sequence: CASSPLVSEGREKLFF. CDR3 nucleotide sequence: TGTGCCAGCAGCCCATTGGTTTCCGAGGGGAGGGAAAAACTGTTTTTT.

With regard to this clone: This CDR3 is also generated by other DNA sequences in the sample. In DNA form, the CDR3 reads TGTGCCAGCAGTTACAGGGGGACGAACACCGGGGAGCTGTTTTTT. This gives the protein CASSYRGTNTGELFF. The J gene is TRBJ2-2, the V gene TRBV6-5; D is perhaps TRBD1 (6 bases). Per the germline V gene, CDR1 is MNHEY and CDR2 is SVGAGI. There are 15 residues in the CDR3. The V end lost 2 bases, the J end lost 0 bases, and 7 bases lay between the germline ends.

In DNA form, the CDR3 reads TGTGCCAGCAGTGAAGCGCGGGCCAGCCTGGTGTATGGCTACACCTTC. Translated, it gives CASSEARASLVYGYTF. This rearrangement joins TRBV2 to TRBJ1-2; D remains ambiguous. CDR1 and CDR2 from the germline V gene are SNHLY and FYNNEI. The length of the CDR3 is 16 residues. Trimming left V 0 bases short and J 5 bases short, with 16 bases between.

The chain uses TRBV29-1 and TRBJ2-7; 9 nucleotides match TRBD1. The CDR3 is made up of 12 amino acids. In germline, CDR1 is SQVTM, CDR2 ANQGSEA. The V and J ends lost 7 bases and 5 bases, in that order; junction bases with no gene match: 6. The CDR3, as DNA: TGCAGCGCCCGGGACAGGGTCCACGAGCAGTACTTC. The encoded protein is CSARDRVHEQYF.

V usage is TRBV27 and J usage is TRBJ1-1, with D uncertain. The CDR3 has 14 amino acids. CDR1 is MNHEY, CDR2 SMNVEV, per germline (reference sequence). V lost 3 bases, J lost 4 bases, and 12 bases lay in between. The CDR3 DNA reads as TGTGCCAGCAGTTTTTCGGGGATCGGCACTGAAGCTTTCTTT. Protein product: CASSFSGIGTEAFF.

The chain links TRBV25-1 to TRBJ2-2, with D possibly being TRBD2 (6 bases). Trimming left V 2 bases short and J 6 bases short, with 13 bases between. The CDR3 extends over 15 amino acids. CDR1 and CDR2 (germline): MGHDK, SYGVNS. The CDR3 DNA is TGTGCCAGCAGTGAACGGCGGGAAAGGTCCGGGGAGCTGTTTTTT. Translation: CASSERRERSGELFF.

This chain uses TRBV5-6 with TRBJ1-2; TRBD1 is a possible D gene (6 bases). The CDR3 covers 14 residues. The germline CDR1 and CDR2 sequences are SGHDT and YYEEEE. The V end lost 4 bases, the J end lost 3 bases, and 13 bases lay between the germline ends. The CDR3 region has the DNA TGTGCCAGCAGCCGGACAGATGGGGACTATGGCTACACCTTC. Translation gives CASSRTDGDYGYTF.

The chain carries TRBV15 and TRBJ1-4, with 7 bases matching TRBD1. Trimming cost V 0 bases and J 2 bases; bases outside gene matches: 3. CDR3 length: 16 residues. Germline V lookup: CDR1 LNHNV, CDR2 YYDKDF (reference sequence). Here the CDR3 reads CATSRDPGGTNEKLFF. CDR3 sequence (DNA): TGTGCCACCAGCAGAGATCCAGGGGGGACTAATGAAAAACTGTTTTTT.

The chain carries TRBV5-4 and TRBJ1-3; perhaps TRBD1 as D (5 bases). This CDR3 is 14 amino acids long. V was pared by 1 base and J by 4 bases, with 9 bases between. CDR1 is SGHNT, CDR2 YYREEE, per germline (reference sequence). The CDR3 region is CASSLQGLGNTIYF. CDR3 DNA sequence: TGTGCCAGCAGCTTGCAGGGATTGGGAAACACCATATATTTT.

The CDR3 spells CASSLRLAGPSYNEQFF. Here the CDR3 DNA reads TGTGCCAGCAGCCTTCGACTAGCGGGTCCCTCCTACAATGAGCAGTTCTTC. The chain links TRBV14 to TRBJ2-1; 10 bases map to TRBD2. J lost 0 bases, V lost 4 bases, and 6 bases had no gene match. CDR3 length: 17 residues. Germline V CDR1 and CDR2: SGHDN, FVKESK.

The chain couples TRBV11-1 to TRBJ2-1; TRBD2 aligns across 8 bases. The CDR3 length is 15 residues. V was clipped by 7 bases and J by 5 bases; unmatched bases: 10. Germline V CDR1 and CDR2: SGHAT, FQDESV (reference sequence). CDR3 nucleotide sequence: TGTGCCAGCAAGTCGGGGGGGCCCGTGAACAATGAGCAGTTCTTC. Protein product: CASKSGGPVNNEQFF.

V is TRBV14 and J is TRBJ2-1; 8 bases are shared with TRBD2. With 1 base clipped from V and 8 bases from J, the junction kept 16 bases outside the gene matches. Germline V lookup: CDR1 SGHDN, CDR2 FVKESK. CDR3 size: 18 residues. The CDR3 DNA is TGTGCCAGCAGCCAAGCTACTAGCGGTTACTCATCGGCACATGAGCAGTTCTTC. The encoded protein is CASSQATSGYSSAHEQFF. The entire variable domain, with the rest obtained from reference TRBV14 and TRBJ2-1, is as follows: EAGVTQFPSHSVIEKGQTVTLRCDPISGHDNLYWYRRVMGKEIKFLLHFVKESKQDESGMPNNRFLAERTGGTYSTLKVQPAELEDSGVYFCASSQATSGYSSAHEQFFGPGTRLTVL.

V is TRBV7-2 and J is TRBJ1-2; TRBD1 aligns across 10 bases. J gave up 8 bases and V 5 bases, and 14 bases lay outside the gene matches. CDR3 length equals 16 residues. Germline loops: CDR1 SGHTA, CDR2 FQGNSA. This CDR3 is CASSVAGTGARKGYTF. The CDR3 bases are TGTGCCAGCAGCGTCGCCGGGACAGGGGCCAGGAAAGGCTACACCTTC. Using reference TRBV7-2 and TRBJ1-2 for the parts outside the CDR3, the full variable domain is GAGVSQSPSNKVTEKGKDVELRCDPISGHTALYWYRQSLGQGLEFLIYFQGNSAPDKSGLPSDRFSAERTGGSVSTLTIQRTQQEDSAVYLCASSVAGTGARKGYTFGSGTRLTVV.

This chain joins TRBV1 and TRBJ2-1; the D call in the table, TRBD2, was not verified against the DNA. TRBV1 is a documented pseudogene. The CDR3 is 15 amino acids. CDR3 sequence reads: CTSSPGLAAYNEQFF. As DNA, the CDR3 is TGCACCAGCAGCCCCGGACTAGCGGCATACAATGAGCAGTTCTTC.

The chain is built from TRBV2 and TRBJ2-3; no clear D gene. Trimming left V 3 bases short and J 0 bases short, with 13 bases between. This CDR3 has 16 residues. In germline, CDR1 is SNHLY, CDR2 FYNNEI. CDR3 nucleotides: TGTGCCAGCAGTGAGATGACACAGTGGAGCACAGATACGCAGTATTTT. This gives the protein CASSEMTQWSTDTQYF.

This clone was detected once. The V call is TRBV30, the J call TRBJ2-7; the D gene is possibly TRBD1 (6 bases). Trimming took 3 bases from V and 2 from J, leaving 17 bases between them. CDR3 length: 15 amino acids. CDR1 and CDR2 (germline): GTSNPN, SVGIG (reference sequence). In nucleotides, the CDR3 is TGTGCCTGGAGGGATAGGACAGTTCGAACCTACGAGCAGTACTTC. Protein sequence: CAWRDRTVRTYEQYF.

The chain is built from TRBV11-3 and TRBJ1-3, with 9 positions matching TRBD1. This CDR3 has 18 residues. CDR1 is SGHNT, CDR2 YENEEA, per germline. The J segment lost 4 bases and the V segment lost 5 bases, leaving 15 bases of the junction unmatched. Written as DNA, the CDR3 is TGTGCCAGCAGCCAAAGGTGGCCGGGACAGGGTGAAGGAAACACCATATATTTT. This translates into CASSQRWPGQGEGNTIYF.

This clone appeared once. The V gene is TRBV9, the J gene TRBJ2-3, with D unclear. The CDR3 length is 14 residues. The germline gives CDR1 SGDLS, CDR2 YYNGEE. Trimming pared 0 bases from V and 2 bases from J, leaving 7 bases between. CDR3 sequence (DNA): TGTGCCAGCAGCGTAGGGCCCTCCACAGATACGCAGTATTTT. It translates to CASSVGPSTDTQYF.

The V and J genes are TRBV27 and TRBJ2-7; D possibly corresponds to TRBD2 (6 bases). CDR3 length: 15 amino acids. CDR1 is MNHEY, CDR2 SMNVEV, per germline (reference sequence). Trimming shortened V by 3 bases and J by 2 bases, and 14 bases separated the two germline ends. This chain's CDR3 is CASSFGRGEAYEQYF. The CDR3 DNA reads as TGTGCCAGCAGTTTTGGTCGAGGGGAGGCCTACGAGCAGTACTTC.

The chain joins TRBV5-4 to TRBJ2-7; TRBD2 aligns across 13 bases. Germline trimming cut 3 bases from V and 4 bases from J; bases unmatched to any gene: 10. The germline CDR1 and CDR2 sequences are SGHNT and YYREEE (reference sequence). The CDR3 covers 17 residues. The CDR3 sequence is CASSSGLAGAIGYEQYF. The CDR3 nucleotides are TGTGCCAGCAGCTCCGGACTAGCGGGAGCTATCGGGTACGAGCAGTACTTC. Complete variable domain (other parts from reference TRBV5-4 and TRBJ2-7): ETGVTQSPTHLIKTRGQQVTLRCSSQSGHNTVSWYQQALGQGPQFIFQYYREEENGRGNFPPRFSGLQFPNYSSELNVNALELDDSALYLCASSSGLAGAIGYEQYFGPGTRLTVT.

This clone rates as large. V usage is TRBV29-1 and J usage is TRBJ2-7, with a weak D call TRBD1 (6 bases). Trimming cost V 2 bases and J 5 bases, with 13 bases left between them. The germline CDR1 and CDR2 sequences are SQVTM and ANQGSEA. This CDR3 spans 13 amino acids. The DNA for the CDR3 is TGCAGCGTTGAAACAGGGAGTGGGGACGAGCAGTACTTC. Its protein is CSVETGSGDEQYF.

The chain combines TRBV29-1 with TRBJ2-3; 9 bases match TRBD1. J lost 5 bases, V lost 5 bases, and 8 bases had no gene match. In germline, CDR1 is SQVTM, CDR2 ANQGSEA. CDR3 length equals 14 residues. CDR3 loop: CSVTGTGSIDTQYF. The CDR3 DNA sequence: TGCAGCGTTACCGGGACAGGGAGTATAGATACGCAGTATTTT.

The CDR3 spells CASSGLAVSSTDTQYF. Here the CDR3 DNA reads TGTGCCAGCAGCGGACTAGCGGTTTCAAGCACAGATACGCAGTATTTT. The chain carries TRBV2 and TRBJ2-3; 10 bases agree with TRBD2. The V gene end was trimmed by 6 bases and the J gene end by 0 bases; junction bases not matched to a gene: 6. The CDR3 is 16 amino acids. Germline V lookup: CDR1 SNHLY, CDR2 FYNNEI.

The genes are TRBV2 and TRBJ2-3; no clear D. V was pared by 4 bases and J by 0 bases, with 11 bases between. Germline CDR1 and CDR2: SNHLY and FYNNEI. This CDR3 region has 15 residues. The CDR3 nucleotides are TGTGCCAGCAGTGGAACAGCAGCTAGCACAGATACGCAGTATTTT. Translating gives CASSGTAASTDTQYF.